These 25 T cell receptor beta chains were all obtained from the same sample, sequenced in a study of OX40 agonist ivuxolimab in advanced cancers. Profiling relied on immunoSEQ multiplex PCR, and the TCRdb table lists in-frame clones only, not all of them. Of about 69,000 clones in the sample, roughly 92% were seen once. The sample in question was CD4+ or CD8+ T cells sorted from blood, obtained in a trial of the OX40 agonist ivuxolimab. The origin of the receptors is an adult with an advanced solid tumor such as melanoma, head and neck, liver or kidney cancer.

This clone was observed a single time. The chain employs TRBV19 and TRBJ2-7, with a weak D call TRBD2 (6 bases). The length of the CDR3 is 14 residues. Germline values: CDR1 LNHDA, CDR2 SQIVND (reference sequence). V lost 1 base to trimming and J lost 5 bases, with 12 bases between them. The CDR3 sequence is CASSIVAGSNEQYF. The DNA for the CDR3 is TGTGCCAGTAGTATAGTGGCGGGGTCGAACGAGCAGTACTTC.

This clone was picked up one time. This CDR3 reads CASSLGKSNQPQHF. The DNA of the CDR3 is TGTGCCAGCAGCTTGGGGAAAAGCAATCAGCCCCAGCATTTT. This rearrangement joins TRBV5-8 to TRBJ1-5, with D unresolved. Germline CDR1 is SGHTS and CDR2 is YDEGEE. V was trimmed by 0 bases and J by 1 base, leaving 5 bases between them. CDR3 length equals 14 residues.

The V call is TRBV29-1, the J call TRBJ1-1; D remains ambiguous. Per germline, CDR1 SQVTM and CDR2 ANQGSEA. The CDR3 has 14 amino acids. V lost 5 bases, J lost 1 base, and 14 bases lay in between. Here the CDR3 DNA reads TGCAGCGTTTCGGTCGGCAGGACGAACACTGAAGCTTTCTTT. It yields the protein CSVSVGRTNTEAFF.

V gene TRBV7-3 combines with J gene TRBJ2-3; D is perhaps TRBD1 (5 bases). Trimming shortened V by 5 bases and J by 5 bases, and 17 bases separated the two germline ends. Germline CDR1 reads SGHTA; CDR2 reads FQGTGA. CDR3 length equals 15 residues. DNA for the CDR3: TGTGCCAGCAGCCCAGGGCGACCCTCGGGAGATACGCAGTATTTT. Translated, it gives CASSPGRPSGDTQYF.

The chain recombines TRBV18 with TRBJ2-7; D uncertain. CDR1 KGHSH and CDR2 LQKENI come from the germline V gene. V was trimmed by 2 bases and J by 3 bases, leaving 11 bases between them. This CDR3 is built from 14 residues. CDR3 in DNA: TGTGCCAGCTCACCAAGTCGTGGCGTCTACGAGCAGTACTTC. It specifies CASSPSRGVYEQYF.

This clone was counted between two and nine times. The genes are TRBV19 and TRBJ1-5; 10 bases map to TRBD1. CDR3 size: 14 residues. Germline assignment: CDR1 LNHDA and CDR2 SQIVND (reference sequence). V shed 4 bases and J 6 bases; nucleotides not matched to a gene: 3. The CDR3 region has the DNA TGTGCCAGTAGTACAGGACAGGGGGGTCAGCCCCAGCATTTT. Protein product: CASSTGQGGQPQHF.

This clone occurred once. The rearrangement links TRBV6-5 to TRBJ2-1, with TRBD2 matching over 10 bases. In germline, CDR1 is MNHEY, CDR2 SVGAGI. J was trimmed by 6 bases and V by 6 bases; bases with no gene match: 8. The CDR3 is made up of 15 amino acids. CDR3 amino acids: CASRRAGGPGNEQFF. The CDR3 DNA is TGTGCCAGCAGGAGAGCGGGAGGGCCCGGCAATGAGCAGTTCTTC.

V gene TRBV2 combines with J gene TRBJ2-3; TRBD2 might be the D (5 bases). The CDR3 is 16 amino acids. Per germline, CDR1 SNHLY and CDR2 FYNNEI. With 2 bases removed from V and 8 bases from J, the gap between germline ends came to 20 bases. CDR3 nucleotides: TGTGCCAGCAGTGAAATCCCCGGGCGGGTGGTGCGTACGCAGTATTTT. Amino acids: CASSEIPGRVVRTQYF.

As DNA, the CDR3 is TGCGCCAGCACTCCGGAAAGCACCCGAGGGGAGCTGTTTTTT. This gives the protein CASTPESTRGELFF. This chain uses TRBV5-1 with TRBJ2-2; D is ambiguous. Trimming took 6 bases from V and 8 from J, leaving 17 bases between them. This CDR3 is built from 14 residues. The germline CDR1 and CDR2 sequences are SGHRS and YFSETQ.

The chain recombines TRBV19 with TRBJ1-3, with D unresolved. Germline CDR1 LNHDA, CDR2 SQIVND (reference sequence). The CDR3 contains 16 residues. V gave up 4 bases and J gave up 0 bases, with 13 bases separating them. The CDR3 here is CASSSSSSYSGNTIYF. DNA of the CDR3: TGTGCCAGTAGTAGTAGCAGCTCCTACTCTGGAAACACCATATATTTT.

The chain couples TRBV4-2 to TRBJ2-5; D uncertain. Matching the DNA end better, TRBJ2-7 makes the J call doubtful. The germline V gene has CDR1 LGHNA and CDR2 YNFKEQ. The CDR3 length is 15 residues. CDR3 nucleotide sequence: TGTGCCAGCAGCCAGATCCGCTCGGTGGAGTACGAGCAGTACTTC. Translated: CASSQIRSVEYEQYF.

This chain connects TRBV2 to TRBJ2-1, with a tentative D call TRBD1 (5 bases). The V gene lost 6 bases and the J gene lost 0 bases, with 9 bases spanning the gap. The CDR3 totals 14 residues. Germline V gives CDR1 SNHLY, CDR2 FYNNEI. The CDR3 region has the DNA TGTGCCAGCAGCGACAGACACTCCTACAATGAGCAGTTCTTC. Its translation: CASSDRHSYNEQFF.

J is TRBJ2-1 and V is TRBV10-3, with 7 bases fitting TRBD2. The ends lost 3 bases at V and 4 bases at J; junction bases unmatched: 6. The CDR3 totals 15 residues. Germline CDR1 is ENHRY and CDR2 is SYGVKD. The chain's CDR3 is CAISEVREEYNEQFF. CDR3 coding DNA: TGTGCCATCAGTGAAGTCCGGGAGGAGTACAATGAGCAGTTCTTC.

V usage is TRBV6-5 and J usage is TRBJ1-1, with D maybe TRBD1 (5 bases). The CDR3 consists of 14 residues. CDR1 is MNHEY and CDR2 is SVGAGI in the germline V gene. V lost 2 bases to trimming and J lost 6 bases, with 13 bases between them. In nucleotides, the CDR3 is TGTGCCAGCAGTTACACGACAGTAGACCCTGAAGCTTTCTTT. This sequence encodes CASSYTTVDPEAFF.

The chain links TRBV19 to TRBJ1-5; the match to TRBD1 covers 8 bases. Germline V gene sequence: CDR1 LNHDA, CDR2 SQIVND (reference sequence). Trimming removed 6 bases from V and 1 base from J; junction bases left unmatched: 5. The CDR3 extends over 15 amino acids. CDR3 amino acids: CASRTGAGSNQPQHF. CDR3 coding DNA: TGTGCCAGTAGGACAGGGGCGGGGAGCAATCAGCCCCAGCATTTT.

This clone was recorded once. The rearrangement uses TRBV28 and TRBJ1-5; perhaps TRBD1 as D (6 bases). Trimming shortened V by 4 bases and J by 3 bases, and 19 bases separated the two germline ends. This CDR3 contains 17 residues. Germline assignment: CDR1 MDHEN and CDR2 SYDVKM. CDR3 DNA sequence: TGTGCCAGCAGTTCGGCGGGCGGGGGGGCGGACAATCAGCCCCAGCATTTT. Its protein is CASSSAGGGADNQPQHF.

The chain combines TRBV10-3 with TRBJ2-5; D not certain. Germline CDR1 reads ENHRY; CDR2 reads SYGVKD. With 3 bases removed from V and 5 bases from J, the gap between germline ends came to 16 bases. This CDR3 spans 15 amino acids. The CDR3 region is CAISDSMGQRETQYF. CDR3 sequence (DNA): TGTGCCATCAGTGACTCAATGGGTCAACGGGAGACCCAGTACTTC.

The chain has TRBV2 and TRBJ1-1; maybe TRBD1 (5 bases). Germline V gene data show CDR1 as SNHLY and CDR2 as FYNNEI. Trimming left V 6 bases short and J 1 base short, with 12 bases between. This CDR3 has 14 amino acids. In DNA form, the CDR3 reads TGTGCCAGCAGGGCTGGGACTGCGAACACTGAAGCTTTCTTT. Protein sequence: CASRAGTANTEAFF.

This clone was picked up one time. This sequence joins TRBV5-1 and TRBJ1-3; 7 bases agree with TRBD1. CDR1 is SGHRS, CDR2 YFSETQ, per germline. Losses at the gene ends were 4 bases for V and 1 base for J; bases not matched to a gene: 2. The CDR3 extends over 14 amino acids. The CDR3 DNA reads as TGCGCCAGCAGCCAGACAGGGTCTGGAAACACCATATATTTT. Amino acid sequence: CASSQTGSGNTIYF. The full variable domain, with the rest looked up from reference TRBV5-1 and TRBJ1-3, is KAGVTQTPRYLIKTRGQQVTLSCSPISGHRSVSWYQQTPGQGLQFLFEYFSETQRNKGNFPGRFSGRQFSNSRSEMNVSTLELGDSALYLCASSQTGSGNTIYFGEGSWLTVV.

The gene calls are TRBV5-1 and TRBJ2-1, with D perhaps matching TRBD1 (6 bases). Germline values: CDR1 SGHRS, CDR2 YFSETQ. This CDR3 region has 15 residues. The V end lost 4 bases, the J end lost 3 bases, and 14 bases lay between the germline ends. CDR3 amino acids: CASSTQGTSYNEQFF. In DNA, the CDR3 is TGCGCCAGCAGCACCCAGGGGACGAGCTACAATGAGCAGTTCTTC.

The gene calls are TRBV7-8 and TRBJ2-6; D unresolved. Trimming stripped 4 bases from V and 0 bases from J, with 10 bases between. The CDR3 runs 16 residues. Per the germline V gene, CDR1 is SGHVS and CDR2 is FQNEAQ. CDR3 residues: CASSYSSRSGANVLTF. CDR3 DNA: TGTGCCAGCAGCTACAGTTCCCGCTCTGGGGCCAACGTCCTGACTTTC.

J is TRBJ2-5 and V is TRBV5-6, with 8 bases matching TRBD2. V gave up 2 bases and J gave up 4 bases; unmatched junction bases: 7. Germline CDR1 reads SGHDT; CDR2 reads YYEEEE. The CDR3 runs to 15 residues. This CDR3 reads CASSFDYGRGETQYF. The CDR3 DNA sequence: TGTGCCAGCAGCTTTGATTACGGGAGGGGAGAGACCCAGTACTTC.

The V gene is TRBV15, the J gene TRBJ2-3; 7 nucleotides line up with TRBD1. Germline V gene sequence: CDR1 LNHNV, CDR2 YYDKDF (reference sequence). CDR3 length: 17 amino acids. V lost 0 bases, J lost 4 bases, and 10 bases stayed unmatched. CDR3: CATSREIGTADADTQYF. DNA for the CDR3: TGTGCCACCAGCAGAGAAATAGGGACAGCCGACGCAGATACGCAGTATTTT.

The chain employs TRBV25-1 and TRBJ1-3; 8 positions match TRBD1. V dropped 4 bases and J dropped 4; count of bases not matched to a gene: 3. The germline CDR1 and CDR2 sequences are MGHDK and SYGVNS. The CDR3 is made up of 14 amino acids. The CDR3 is CASSVSGGGNTIYF. CDR3 nucleotides: TGTGCCAGCAGTGTGTCAGGGGGCGGAAACACCATATATTTT. Based on the CDR3 plus reference TRBV25-1 and TRBJ1-3, the full variable domain is EADIYQTPRYLVIGTGKKITLECSQTMGHDKMYWYQQDPGMELHLIHYSYGVNSTEKGDLSSESTVSRIRTEHFPLTLESARPSHTSQYLCASSVSGGGNTIYFGEGSWLTVV.

The V call is TRBV9, the J call TRBJ2-3; 8 nucleotides agree with TRBD2. The CDR3 is 16 amino acids. Unmatched junction bases numbered 5, after V lost 0 bases and J lost 2 bases. The V gene's germline CDR1 is SGDLS and CDR2 YYNGEE. In DNA, the CDR3 is TGTGCCAGCAGCGTAGGGGTAGCGGGATCCACAGATACGCAGTATTTT. Translating it yields CASSVGVAGSTDTQYF.